This T cell receptor (beta chain) was identified in a study of blood T cells in healthy people across ages. CDR3 length: 16 amino acids. Germline CDR1 DFQATT, CDR2 SNEGSKA (reference sequence). The second PCR ran about 7 to 12 cycles with a sample-barcoded 5' primer and J-beta primers. A 12-random-nucleotide template-switch adaptor tagged each cDNA molecule. TCRdb recomputed calls from the 5' RACE reads with MiXCR, one row per CDR3 protein. The sample records some 890,000 distinct CDR3 sequences, approximately 32% being singletons. With regard to this clonotype: Germline and junction disagree at one end, which may indicate a read error.

Peripheral blood from each donor was collected in a volume of about 10 milliliters. Separately, the same data were catalogued under a study of T cells of mothers and their children. That study reports: The study sampled a few healthy Caucasian mothers and their six children. The study obtained over 9.5 million TCR beta CDR3 reads per mother and 3 million to 3.5 million per child.

Sequenced input: blood. The J gene is TRBJ1-5, the V gene TRBV20-1, with D possibly matching TRBD1 (5 bases). This TCR came from a middle-aged woman in good health. CDR3 residues: CSARDVRDLYNEPQHF. The CDR3 nucleotides are TGCAGTGCTAGAGACGTCAGGGACCTCTACAATGAGCCCCAGCATTTT.